Below, 21 T cell receptor beta chains from the same sample are listed, as sequenced in a study of T cell responses to AZD1222 COVID-19 vaccine (dated by TCRdb to the early 2020s). Library creation used the immunoSEQ multiplex PCR assay. Entries here come from immuneACCESS through TCRdb and include only in-frame sequences with V and J called. Some clones fail to appear in such tables; in the studies checked, an unresolved V gene covers under half of the shortfall, and the cause of the remainder is unknown. The sample has 80,000 to 100,000 clones on record, more than 80% of them singletons. The ten most abundant clones make up 2.5% of the sample. Reading the label with the study, this specimen's time point is: about 28 days (+/-7) after the second vaccine dose. Material: peripheral blood, obtained 28 days after the second AZD1222 dose. These receptors were taken from an adult who received the AZD1222 COVID-19 vaccine.

The rearrangement uses TRBV6-6 and TRBJ2-3, with 10 positions matching TRBD2. CDR3 size: 16 residues. Germline V gene lookup returns CDR1 MNHNY and CDR2 SVGAGI (reference sequence). The junction had 8 bases not matched to a gene; V was cut back by 6 bases and J by 2 bases. The CDR3 nucleotides read TGTGCCAGCAGACGTGTAGCGGGGGGCTTCACAGATACGCAGTATTTT. Its protein is CASRRVAGGFTDTQYF.

The genes are TRBV15 and TRBJ2-2; perhaps D is TRBD1 or TRBD2 (6 bases each). This CDR3 spans 15 amino acids. Germline V gives CDR1 LNHNV, CDR2 YYDKDF (reference sequence). With 6 bases removed from V and 6 bases from J, the gap between germline ends came to 17 bases. The CDR3 loop reads CATREGGMNSGELFF. CDR3 bases: TGTGCCACCAGAGAAGGGGGGATGAATTCCGGGGAGCTGTTTTTT.

The chain combines TRBV6-2 or TRBV6-3 with TRBJ1-2; weak D call: TRBD1 (5 bases). CDR3 length: 15 amino acids. Germline V gene lookup returns CDR1 MNHEY and CDR2 SVGEGT. Trimming stripped 2 bases from V and 4 bases from J, with 14 bases between. The CDR3 DNA is TGTGCCAGCAGTTACCTGGGACGAGGTCCCTATGGCTACACCTTC. Its translation is CASSYLGRGPYGYTF.

The rearrangement links TRBV6-1 to TRBJ1-2; D call uncertain. The germline gives CDR1 MNHNS, CDR2 SASEGT. The V end lost 2 bases, the J end lost 3 bases, and 10 bases lay between the germline ends. The CDR3 is made up of 14 amino acids. Written as DNA, the CDR3 is TGTGCCAGCAGTGAATACGGCAGTTACTATGGCTACACCTTC. Translating gives CASSEYGSYYGYTF.

The chain carries TRBV15 and TRBJ1-1; 7 bases agree with TRBD1. The CDR3 extends over 14 amino acids. CDR1 is LNHNV, CDR2 YYDKDF, per germline (reference sequence). The V segment lost 1 base and the J segment 3 bases; nucleotides outside the gene matches: 2. Here the CDR3 DNA reads TGTGCCACCAGCAGAGGAGGGACAGACACTGAAGCTTTCTTT. Translating gives CATSRGGTDTEAFF. Looking up the rest from reference TRBV15 and TRBJ1-1 gives the full variable domain: DAMVIQNPRYQVTQFGKPVTLSCSQTLNHNVMYWYQQKSSQAPKLLFHYYDKDFNNEADTPDNFQSRRPNTSFCFLDIRSPGLGDTAMYLCATSRGGTDTEAFFGQGTRLTVV.

V and J are TRBV4-2 and TRBJ2-1; no definite D call. CDR1 LGHNA and CDR2 YNFKEQ come from the germline V gene. The CDR3 totals 16 residues. Trimming removed 0 bases from V and 4 bases from J, with 13 bases in between. CDR3 nucleotides: TGTGCCAGCAGCCAAGACCCCGACGGAAAGTACAATGAGCAGTTCTTC. Protein: CASSQDPDGKYNEQFF.

The chain carries TRBV4-3 and TRBJ1-4; TRBD1 might be the D (6 bases). CDR1 is LGHNA and CDR2 is YSLEER in the germline V gene. The CDR3 consists of 14 residues. Trimming took off 3 bases at V and 6 bases at J, with 11 bases between the two ends. CDR3 in amino acids: CASSQLQGDEKLFF. CDR3 bases: TGCGCCAGCAGCCAGCTACAGGGAGATGAAAAACTGTTTTTT.

The genes are TRBV9 and TRBJ2-1; TRBD2 matches at 8 bases. There are 17 residues in the CDR3. CDR1 is SGDLS and CDR2 is YYNGEE in the germline V gene. V shed 0 bases and J 3 bases; nucleotides not matched to a gene: 8. CDR3 DNA: TGTGCCAGCAGCGTAGGAGAAGCGGGGGCCAGCTACAATGAGCAGTTCTTC. Protein: CASSVGEAGASYNEQFF.

This chain uses TRBV7-6 with TRBJ2-7, with TRBD2 matching 8 bases. The CDR3 contains 15 residues. Germline-derived CDR1 and CDR2 are SGHVS and FNYEAQ. J was trimmed by 4 bases and V by 1 base; bases with no gene match: 6. CDR3 bases: TGTGCCAGCAGCTTAGGGCACGGGAGGGAGTACGAGCAGTACTTC. Translated, it gives CASSLGHGREYEQYF. Full variable domain (remainder filled in from reference TRBV7-6 and TRBJ2-7): GAGVSQSPRYKVTKRGQDVALRCDPISGHVSLYWYRQALGQGPEFLTYFNYEAQQDKSGLPNDRFSAERPEGSISTLTIQRTEQRDSAMYRCASSLGHGREYEQYFGPGTRLTVT.

This clone came up once. The chain joins TRBV7-9 to TRBJ1-2, with D possibly matching TRBD1 (5 bases). V was cut by 2 bases and J by 6 bases, with 10 bases left in between. The CDR3 is made up of 13 amino acids. CDR1 and CDR2 (germline): SEHNR, FQNEAQ (reference sequence). The CDR3 here is CASSLLAGNGYTF. In DNA, the CDR3 is TGTGCCAGCAGCTTATTGGCAGGGAATGGCTACACCTTC.

The V gene is TRBV11-3, the J gene TRBJ1-5, with D unclear. Trimming pared 1 base from V and 1 base from J, leaving 11 bases between. CDR1 and CDR2 from the germline V gene are SGHNT and YENEEA. The CDR3 length is 16 residues. CDR3 residues: CASSLGALGSNQPQHF. CDR3 nucleotide sequence: TGTGCCAGCAGCTTAGGAGCCCTCGGCAGCAATCAGCCCCAGCATTTT.

The chain has TRBV28 and TRBJ1-4; TRBD1 might be the D (6 bases). Trimming stripped 7 bases from V and 8 bases from J, with 20 bases between. The CDR3 has 15 residues. CDR1 is MDHEN, CDR2 SYDVKM, per germline. This CDR3 is CASISTGGAGEKLFF. The CDR3 DNA reads as TGTGCCAGCATCTCCACGGGGGGGGCGGGAGAAAAACTGTTTTTT.

V is TRBV19 and J is TRBJ1-5, with D tentatively TRBD1 (6 bases). This CDR3 has 14 amino acids. Germline V gives CDR1 LNHDA, CDR2 SQIVND (reference sequence). The V gene lost 3 bases and the J gene lost 6 bases, with 12 bases spanning the gap. The CDR3 loop is CASSIISGAQPQHF. CDR3 bases: TGTGCCAGTAGTATTATATCAGGGGCTCAGCCCCAGCATTTT. Drawing the rest from reference TRBV19 and TRBJ1-5, the complete variable domain is DGGITQSPKYLFRKEGQNVTLSCEQNLNHDAMYWYRQDPGQGLRLIYYSQIVNDFQKGDIAEGYSVSREKKESFPLTVTSAQKNPTAFYLCASSIISGAQPQHFGDGTRLSIL.

The chain combines TRBV9 with TRBJ2-2, with D perhaps TRBD1 or TRBD2 (5 bases each). CDR1 SGDLS and CDR2 YYNGEE come from the germline V gene. The CDR3 has 16 amino acids. V lost 4 bases to trimming and J lost 0 bases, with 13 bases between them. CDR3 bases: TGTGCCAGCAGCCTCGGGACGGCCCCGAACACCGGGGAGCTGTTTTTT. It encodes CASSLGTAPNTGELFF. The full variable domain, in which reference TRBV9 and TRBJ2-2 provide the parts outside the CDR3, is DSGVTQTPKHLITATGQRVTLRCSPRSGDLSVYWYQQSLDQGLQFLIQYYNGEERAKGNILERFSAQQFPDLHSELNLSSLELGDSALYFCASSLGTAPNTGELFFGEGSRLTVL.

The rearrangement uses TRBV5-6 and TRBJ2-1; no clear D gene. This CDR3 is built from 16 residues. V lost 3 bases and J 3 bases, leaving 16 bases between the germline ends. Per the germline V gene, CDR1 is SGHDT and CDR2 is YYEEEE. CDR3 protein: CASSSEGQAIYNEQFF. CDR3 DNA: TGTGCCAGCAGCTCTGAAGGGCAGGCGATCTACAATGAGCAGTTCTTC.

The DNA of the CDR3 is TGCGCCAGCAGCTTGGGTCAGGGCTCCTACGAGCAGTACTTC. Amino acids: CASSLGQGSYEQYF. V gene TRBV5-1 combines with J gene TRBJ2-7; perhaps TRBD1 as D (5 bases). V lost 0 bases and J lost 0, with 7 bases in between. Germline CDR1 reads SGHRS; CDR2 reads YFSETQ. The CDR3 is 14 residues long.

The rearrangement links TRBV11-2 to TRBJ1-1; D unresolved. The CDR3 consists of 15 residues. V gave up 5 bases and J gave up 1 base, with 14 bases separating them. Germline CDR1 reads SGHAT; CDR2 reads FQNNGV. The CDR3 region is CASSLTPWANTEAFF. DNA of the CDR3: TGTGCCAGCAGCCTCACGCCGTGGGCGAACACTGAAGCTTTCTTT.

The V and J genes are TRBV19 and TRBJ1-1; TRBD1 matches at 7 bases. J lost 4 bases, V lost 5 bases, and 4 bases had no gene match. Looked up from germline, CDR1 is LNHDA and CDR2 is SQIVND (reference sequence). This CDR3 spans 13 amino acids. CDR3 bases: TGTGCCAGTAGTGGTGCAGGGGGCACTGAAGCTTTCTTT. Its protein product is CASSGAGGTEAFF.

This clone was picked up one time. The chain combines TRBV5-4 with TRBJ2-2, with D maybe TRBD2 (5 bases). The CDR3 has 15 amino acids. The V end lost 4 bases, the J end lost 1 base, and 11 bases lay between the germline ends. CDR1 is SGHNT and CDR2 is YYREEE in the germline V gene (reference sequence). Here the CDR3 reads CASSGVGGNTGELFF. The CDR3 bases are TGTGCCAGCAGCGGCGTTGGAGGGAACACCGGGGAGCTGTTTTTT.

This clone was recorded once. The CDR3 region is CATALNSPLHF. The CDR3 DNA follows: TGCGCCACGGCCCTTAATTCACCCCTCCACTTT. The rearrangement joins TRBV10-2 to TRBJ1-6; the D is unclear. Germline-derived CDR1 and CDR2 are WSHSY and SAAADI. The V gene lost 10 bases and the J gene lost 6 bases, with 7 bases spanning the gap. The CDR3 loop spans 11 amino acids.

The CDR3: CASSTTPGQGTHITDTQYF. The CDR3 DNA follows: TGTGCCAGCAGCACAACCCCGGGACAGGGCACTCACATCACAGATACGCAGTATTTT. The chain is built from TRBV9 and TRBJ2-3, with 9 bases identical to TRBD1. V shed 4 bases, J shed 2 bases, and the junction held 17 bases outside the gene matches. Germline-derived CDR1 and CDR2 are SGDLS and YYNGEE. The CDR3 spans 19 residues.